These 25 T cell receptor beta chains were sequenced from one sample in a study of neurological immune-mediated disorders (dated 2019 in TCRdb). Receptor amplification or capture employed 5' RACE. Sequencing instrument: Illumina HiSeq 2500. Starting from the raw public reads, TCRdb applied fastp trimming at Q25, assembled clones with MiXCR and retained in-frame beta chains. Records with the same CDR3 protein are collapsed into one entry carrying the most frequent genes and DNA. The sample yields about 44,000 distinct CDR3 sequences; about 22% were counted once. The leading ten clones occupy approximately 4.3% of the sample. Sample time point, as interpreted from the label and publication: technical triplicate 3. Sequencing was performed on PBMCs. All receptors come from a man between 60 and 75 years old with HTLV-1-associated myelopathy (HAM/TSP).

This clonotype was detected many times. The rearrangement uses TRBV6-6 and TRBJ2-1; 8 bases are a match to TRBD1. Germline trimming cut 6 bases from V and 0 bases from J; bases unmatched to any gene: 7. The CDR3 runs 16 residues. The germline CDR1 and CDR2 sequences are MNHNY and SVGAGI (reference sequence). In DNA form, the CDR3 reads TGTGCCAGCAGGCAAGCCGACAGGGGCTCCTACAATGAGCAGTTCTTC. Its protein is CASRQADRGSYNEQFF.

This clonotype was seen many times. The gene calls are TRBV5-5 and TRBJ2-1; 7 positions match TRBD1. Germline assignment: CDR1 SGHKS and CDR2 YYEKEE (reference sequence). This CDR3 has 15 amino acids. V shed 0 bases, J shed 5 bases, and the junction held 5 bases outside the gene matches. CDR3 bases: TGTGCCAGCAGCTTGGTACAGGGGTCCCACAATGAGCAGTTCTTC. Translation gives CASSLVQGSHNEQFF.

This clonotype was observed at least ten times. The V and J genes are TRBV7-8 and TRBJ2-3; D gene uncertain. Between the trimmed V and J ends, which lost 3 bases and 4 bases, there was a span of 8 bases. The CDR3 consists of 13 residues. CDR1 and CDR2 from the germline V gene are SGHVS and FQNEAQ. CDR3 sequence: CASSFSKADTQYF. CDR3 DNA: TGTGCCAGCAGCTTCAGTAAAGCAGATACGCAGTATTTT. The entire variable domain, with the rest obtained from reference TRBV7-8 and TRBJ2-3, is as follows: GAGVSQSPRYKVAKRGQDVALRCDPISGHVSLFWYQQALGQGPEFLTYFQNEAQLDKSGLPSDRFFAERPEGSVSTLKIQRTQQEDSAVYLCASSFSKADTQYFGPGTRLTVL.

This clonotype appeared a single time. A much more abundant neighbour one base away suggests this may be a read error. V usage is TRBV5-1 and J usage is TRBJ2-7; D unclear. Trimming cost V 1 base and J 2 bases, with 13 bases left between them. This CDR3 has 15 amino acids. Germline V gives CDR1 SGHRS, CDR2 YFSETQ. The chain's CDR3 is CASSLNPQVTYEQYF. The CDR3 bases are TGCGCCAGCAGCTTGAACCCCCAGGTGACCTACGAGCAGTACTTC.

This clonotype has ten or more counts. This chain uses TRBV4-1 with TRBJ1-5; D not resolved. CDR3 length equals 15 residues. Looked up from germline, CDR1 is MGHRA and CDR2 is YSYEKL. V was cut by 0 bases and J by 5 bases, with 11 bases left in between. CDR3 bases: TGCGCCAGCAGCCAAGATACTGGCCGAGATCAGCCCCAGCATTTT. Translated: CASSQDTGRDQPQHF.

Many counts were recorded for this clonotype. The V and J genes are TRBV5-1 and TRBJ2-1; the D call may be TRBD1 or TRBD2 (7 bases each). V lost 4 bases and J lost 1, with 12 bases in between. The V gene's germline CDR1 is SGHRS and CDR2 YFSETQ. The CDR3 sequence is 15 residues long. In nucleotides, the CDR3 is TGCGCCAGCAGCCTCCAGGGGGGGTCCTACAATGAGCAGTTCTTC. Its protein is CASSLQGGSYNEQFF.

This clonotype was counted many times. The chain is built from TRBV20-1 and TRBJ1-1; tentatively, D is TRBD1 (5 bases). There are 13 residues in the CDR3. Trimming took off 5 bases at V and 1 base at J, with 11 bases between the two ends. Looked up from germline, CDR1 is DFQATT and CDR2 is SNEGSKA (reference sequence). The CDR3 DNA is TGCAGTGCTGGGACGGACGGGAACACTGAAGCTTTCTTT. As protein: CSAGTDGNTEAFF.

The rearrangement links TRBV14 to TRBJ2-7, with D possibly being TRBD1 or TRBD2 (7 bases each). V was cut by 5 bases and J by 0 bases, with 17 bases left in between. Germline CDR1 SGHDN, CDR2 FVKESK. This CDR3 has 16 amino acids. Written as DNA, the CDR3 is TGTGCCAGCAGCTCAGGGGGGGGCTCACTCTCCTACGAGCAGTACTTC. Translated: CASSSGGGSLSYEQYF.

This clonotype was detected ten times or more. The chain employs TRBV10-3 and TRBJ2-3; 7 nucleotides match TRBD2. The germline V gene has CDR1 ENHRY and CDR2 SYGVKD. The CDR3 consists of 14 residues. The V segment lost 6 bases and the J segment 4 bases; nucleotides outside the gene matches: 7. The CDR3 protein is CAISRDYGADTQYF. The CDR3 region has the DNA TGTGCCATCAGCCGGGACTACGGCGCAGATACGCAGTATTTT.

This clonotype was detected many times. J is TRBJ2-3 and V is TRBV6-1; D is ambiguous. Looked up from germline, CDR1 is MNHNS and CDR2 is SASEGT. Trimming stripped 2 bases from V and 14 bases from J, with 14 bases between. CDR3 size: 12 residues. For the CDR3, the DNA is TGTGCCAGCAGTGAACCTACAGCTAGGTTGTATTTT. This gives the protein CASSEPTARLYF.

Ten or more counts support this clonotype. The V and J genes are TRBV18 and TRBJ1-6; no clear D gene. This CDR3 has 15 residues. Per germline, CDR1 KGHSH and CDR2 LQKENI. The V end was cut by 1 base, the J end by 5 bases, with 9 bases between. The CDR3 coding sequence is TGTGCCAGCTCACCACAACAGCGCAATAATTCACCCCTCCACTTT. Its translation is CASSPQQRNNSPLHF.

This clonotype was recorded many times. The rearrangement joins TRBV7-2 to TRBJ2-7; D call uncertain. CDR3 length equals 11 residues. Trimming cost V 3 bases and J 4 bases, with 4 bases left between them. Germline values: CDR1 SGHTA, CDR2 FQGNSA. The CDR3, as DNA: TGTGCCAGCAGCTTCCATTACGAGCAGTACTTC. This codes for CASSFHYEQYF.

This clonotype was detected many times. This chain connects TRBV7-9 to TRBJ1-1; D is perhaps TRBD1 (6 bases). The CDR3 sequence is 15 residues long. Germline CDR1 reads SEHNR; CDR2 reads FQNEAQ (reference sequence). Trimming left V 2 bases short and J 1 base short, with 11 bases between. CDR3 sequence: CASSLTRTENTEAFF. The CDR3 DNA is TGTGCCAGCAGCTTAACGAGGACAGAGAACACTGAAGCTTTCTTT.

This clonotype was seen only once. This sequence joins TRBV9 and TRBJ2-3; tentative D call: TRBD2 (6 bases). The CDR3 covers 19 residues. Per the germline V gene, CDR1 is SGDLS and CDR2 is YYNGEE. V was pared by 0 bases and J by 5 bases, with 25 bases between. The CDR3 coding sequence is TGTGCCAGCAGCGTAGCCAGCAGCCCACCGGGACTCCGATTAGATACGCAGTATTTT. It is translated as CASSVASSPPGLRLDTQYF.

This clonotype was observed at least ten times. V and J are TRBV27 and TRBJ2-1; 13 bases agree with TRBD2. This CDR3 is built from 19 residues. The trim removed 5 bases at V and 7 bases at J, leaving 17 bases unmatched. Germline V lookup: CDR1 MNHEY, CDR2 SMNVEV (reference sequence). The CDR3 loop reads CASSPTGLAGDPWVNEQFF. CDR3 nucleotides: TGTGCCAGCAGTCCTACTGGACTAGCGGGGGATCCCTGGGTGAATGAGCAGTTCTTC.

J is TRBJ1-1 and V is TRBV5-5; TRBD1 might be the D (5 bases). The CDR3 has 14 residues. V was cut by 2 bases and J by 1 base, with 9 bases left in between. Germline CDR1 reads SGHKS; CDR2 reads YYEKEE (reference sequence). The CDR3 loop is CASSFRVGNTEAFF. DNA of the CDR3: TGTGCCAGCAGCTTCAGGGTAGGGAACACTGAAGCTTTCTTT.

In this sample, this clonotype turned up many times. The chain carries TRBV5-1 and TRBJ2-7; 13 bases fit TRBD2. V gave up 4 bases and J gave up 6 bases; unmatched junction bases: 4. This CDR3 region has 14 residues. Germline V gives CDR1 SGHRS, CDR2 YFSETQ. The CDR3 region is CASSPTSGRGEQYF. DNA for the CDR3: TGCGCCAGCAGCCCCACTAGCGGGAGGGGCGAGCAGTACTTC.

This sequence joins TRBV11-2 and TRBJ2-2, with 11 bases aligning to TRBD2. V dropped 7 bases and J dropped 4; count of bases not matched to a gene: 5. The germline V gene encodes CDR1 SGHAT and CDR2 FQNNGV. The CDR3 loop spans 15 amino acids. CDR3 amino acids: CASTIGTSGTGELFF. In nucleotides, the CDR3 is TGTGCCAGCACCATCGGGACTAGCGGCACCGGGGAGCTGTTTTTT.

This clonotype was counted ten times or more. This chain links TRBV3-1 with TRBJ2-2, with 8 bases identical to TRBD2. Germline V gene lookup returns CDR1 LGHDT and CDR2 YNNKEL (reference sequence). This CDR3 comprises 15 residues. The V and J ends lost 2 bases and 3 bases, in that order; junction bases with no gene match: 2. The CDR3 reads CASSQTSGDTGELFF. The CDR3 DNA reads TGTGCCAGCAGCCAAACTAGCGGAGACACCGGGGAGCTGTTTTTT.

This clonotype was found many times. The genes are TRBV5-1 and TRBJ2-5, with D hard to call. V was clipped by 1 base and J by 4 bases, with 11 bases between them. From germline, CDR1 is SGHRS and CDR2 YFSETQ. This CDR3 has 14 amino acids. CDR3 sequence reads: CASSLWRNRETQYF. Here the CDR3 DNA reads TGCGCCAGCAGCTTGTGGCGCAACCGAGAGACCCAGTACTTC.

This clonotype was found many times. The rearrangement joins TRBV27 to TRBJ2-1; 11 bases fit TRBD2. The V segment lost 5 bases and the J segment 7 bases; nucleotides outside the gene matches: 7. The germline V gene encodes CDR1 MNHEY and CDR2 SMNVEV (reference sequence). This CDR3 has 15 amino acids. The CDR3 coding sequence is TGTGCCAGCAGTGAAATAGCGGGAGGGCCAAATGAGCAGTTCTTC. Translating it yields CASSEIAGGPNEQFF.

The chain uses TRBV12-3 or TRBV12-4 and TRBJ1-1; weak D call: TRBD1 (5 bases). V was pared by 6 bases and J by 7 bases, with 15 bases between. This CDR3 is 13 amino acids long. Written as DNA, the CDR3 is TGTGCCAGCAGGTACGGGGGAGAGGGTGAAGCTTTCTTT. As protein: CASRYGGEGEAFF.

This clonotype has at least ten counts. The chain uses TRBV7-9 and TRBJ2-7, with TRBD2 matching 8 bases. Looked up from germline, CDR1 is SEHNR and CDR2 is FQNEAQ (reference sequence). Trimming at V came to 4 bases and at J to 2 bases, leaving 10 bases not matched to a gene. The CDR3 sequence is 16 residues long. The CDR3 sequence is CASSSLRSGGPYEQYF. CDR3 DNA sequence: TGTGCCAGCAGCTCCCTCAGGAGCGGGGGCCCCTACGAGCAGTACTTC.

This clonotype occurred many times. As DNA, the CDR3 is TGTGCCAGCAATCAGGTGGGAGGCACCGGGGAGCTGTTTTTT. This sequence encodes CASNQVGGTGELFF. V gene TRBV2 combines with J gene TRBJ2-2; D is possibly TRBD2 (6 bases). The germline gives CDR1 SNHLY, CDR2 FYNNEI. Between the trimmed V and J ends, which lost 7 bases and 4 bases, there was a span of 13 bases. This CDR3 contains 14 residues.

The sample holds many counts of this clonotype. The rearrangement uses TRBV12-3 or TRBV12-4 and TRBJ1-2, with D perhaps matching TRBD1 (5 bases). V gave up 7 bases and J gave up 4 bases, with 13 bases separating them. The CDR3 sequence is 13 residues long. CDR3 sequence: CASTRDRLYGYTF. The CDR3 DNA sequence: TGTGCCAGCACCCGGGACCGACTCTATGGCTACACCTTC.